This entry lists 29 T cell receptor beta chains sequenced from one sample in a study of T cell repertoires in cytomegalovirus infection. TCRdb re-called the reads with MiXCR, one entry per CDR3 protein. Seen here are some 300,000 distinct CDR3 sequences, 9.6% observed once, and the top ten hold around 2.5%. The sample was PBMCs. The source of these receptors is a human donor in good health (CMV status not recorded). Some clones in this sample may be carry-over from other donors' samples.

This clonotype has more than one count but fewer than ten. V usage is TRBV28 and J usage is TRBJ2-6; D is uncertain. Deletions cut 6 bases from V and 2 bases from J, with 11 bases between. The CDR3 runs to 15 residues. Looked up from germline, CDR1 is MDHEN and CDR2 is SYDVKM. The CDR3 here is CASRPRAAGANVLTF. The CDR3 DNA sequence: TGTGCCAGCAGACCCCGGGCAGCTGGGGCCAACGTCCTGACTTTC.

This clonotype was seen more than once but under ten times. V gene TRBV6-2 or TRBV6-3 combines with J gene TRBJ2-1; 8 nucleotides line up with TRBD2. The CDR3 consists of 15 residues. Trimming cost V 6 bases and J 8 bases; bases outside gene matches: 12. Germline V gene sequence: CDR1 MNHEY, CDR2 SVGEGT. The CDR3 DNA reads TGTGCCAGCAGCTACGGGGTATATAGCGGGGATGAGCAGTTCTTC. Translation: CASSYGVYSGDEQFF.

V and J are TRBV10-3 and TRBJ1-5; D is unclear. V lost 3 bases to trimming and J lost 0 bases, with 9 bases between them. CDR1 and CDR2 (germline): ENHRY, SYGVKD. The CDR3 length is 15 residues. The CDR3 loop is CAISEEEYSNQPQHF. As DNA, the CDR3 is TGTGCCATCAGTGAAGAGGAGTATAGCAATCAGCCCCAGCATTTT.

The rearrangement uses TRBV6-1 and TRBJ2-1, with D tentatively TRBD2 (5 bases). CDR3 length: 14 amino acids. Deletions cut 10 bases from V and 8 bases from J, with 21 bases between. Looked up from germline, CDR1 is MNHNS and CDR2 is SASEGT. CDR3 in DNA: TGTGCCAACTCCAAATCGCTAGCTTTCGATGAGCAGTTCTTC. Translating gives CANSKSLAFDEQFF.

This clonotype was found many times. The rearrangement links TRBV19 to TRBJ2-2; 8 bases align to TRBD2. This CDR3 has 14 amino acids. Trimming cost V 7 bases and J 5 bases; bases outside gene matches: 6. The germline V gene encodes CDR1 LNHDA and CDR2 SQIVND (reference sequence). The CDR3 spells CASKAGGDTGELFF. CDR3 DNA sequence: TGTGCCAGTAAGGCGGGGGGCGATACCGGGGAGCTGTTTTTT.

The table lists this clonotype with many counts. The CDR3 sequence: CASSLEGTSGDYEQYF. CDR3 sequence (DNA): TGCGCCAGCAGCTTGGAGGGGACTAGCGGGGACTACGAGCAGTACTTC. V gene TRBV5-1 combines with J gene TRBJ2-7, with 13 positions matching TRBD2. J lost 3 bases, V lost 0 bases, and 3 bases had no gene match. CDR1 is SGHRS and CDR2 is YFSETQ in the germline V gene. This CDR3 comprises 16 residues.

This clonotype has ten or more counts. The chain joins TRBV20-1 to TRBJ2-1, with TRBD1 identical over 7 bases. This CDR3 comprises 16 residues. V gave up 4 bases and J gave up 0 bases; unmatched junction bases: 9. Germline loops: CDR1 DFQATT, CDR2 SNEGSKA (reference sequence). CDR3 sequence (DNA): TGCAGTGCTACCCCCGGGACAGCCCCCTCCTACAATGAGCAGTTCTTC. Its protein product is CSATPGTAPSYNEQFF.

This clonotype was observed a few times. The chain combines TRBV5-1 with TRBJ2-4, with D possibly TRBD2 on 6 matching bases. This CDR3 region has 15 residues. CDR1 and CDR2 from the germline V gene are SGHRS and YFSETQ. Trimming removed 2 bases at V and 7 bases at J, with 16 bases between. CDR3 sequence: CASSFGTENENIQYF. CDR3 nucleotide sequence: TGCGCCAGCAGCTTTGGGACTGAGAATGAGAACATTCAGTACTTC.

This clonotype has a count of ten or more. The rearrangement joins TRBV11-3 to TRBJ2-1, with TRBD1 matching 7 bases. The CDR3 contains 15 residues. CDR1 and CDR2 from the germline V gene are SGHNT and YENEEA. The ends lost 4 bases at V and 2 bases at J; junction bases unmatched: 5. The CDR3 sequence: CASSSAGTAYNEQFF. The CDR3 region has the DNA TGTGCCAGCAGCTCCGCCGGGACAGCCTACAATGAGCAGTTCTTC.

This clonotype came up a few times. The chain has TRBV9 and TRBJ2-1; TRBD2 matches at 9 bases. This CDR3 has 19 residues. V lost 3 bases, J lost 4 bases, and 17 bases stayed unmatched. Germline V gives CDR1 SGDLS, CDR2 YYNGEE. Here the CDR3 reads CASSDPVRRGGAAYNEQFF. CDR3 nucleotide sequence: TGTGCCAGCAGCGACCCGGTGCGGCGGGGGGGCGCTGCGTACAATGAGCAGTTCTTC.

This clonotype was observed a few times. The J gene is TRBJ2-3, the V gene TRBV5-1; unclear D gene. The CDR3 loop spans 16 amino acids. From germline, CDR1 is SGHRS and CDR2 YFSETQ. Trimming stripped 1 base from V and 2 bases from J, with 14 bases between. The CDR3 loop is CASSLSSDLITDTQYF. The DNA for the CDR3 is TGCGCCAGCAGCTTGAGTTCAGACCTTATCACAGATACGCAGTATTTT. Complete variable domain (other parts from reference TRBV5-1 and TRBJ2-3): KAGVTQTPRYLIKTRGQQVTLSCSPISGHRSVSWYQQTPGQGLQFLFEYFSETQRNKGNFPGRFSGRQFSNSRSEMNVSTLELGDSALYLCASSLSSDLITDTQYFGPGTRLTVL.

A few counts support this clonotype. This rearrangement joins TRBV6-4 to TRBJ1-2; D is possibly TRBD1 (6 bases). CDR3 length equals 13 residues. Germline V gives CDR1 MRHNA, CDR2 SNTAGT. V lost 5 bases and J 6 bases, leaving 13 bases between the germline ends. The CDR3 here is CASSPTGLDGYTF. The CDR3 DNA is TGTGCCAGCAGTCCGACAGGACTGGATGGCTACACCTTC.

This clonotype was observed many times. The chain joins TRBV6-1 to TRBJ2-7; possibly TRBD2 for D (6 bases). Trimming removed 6 bases at V and 1 base at J, with 10 bases between. CDR1 and CDR2 (germline): MNHNS, SASEGT. CDR3 size: 13 residues. CDR3 nucleotides: TGTGCCAGCAGCCCCGCGGGGTCCTACGAGCAGTACTTC. Translated: CASSPAGSYEQYF.

This clonotype was counted many times. V gene TRBV18 combines with J gene TRBJ2-7; maybe TRBD2 (5 bases). The germline V gene has CDR1 KGHSH and CDR2 LQKENI. This CDR3 region has 13 residues. V dropped 3 bases and J dropped 5 bases, with 11 bases sitting between them. This CDR3 reads CASSPGRGHEQYV. Here the CDR3 DNA reads TGTGCCAGCTCACCCGGTCGGGGTCACGAGCAGTACGTC.

This clonotype was observed at least ten times. The chain employs TRBV20-1 and TRBJ1-2; weak D call: TRBD1 (6 bases). Germline CDR1 and CDR2: DFQATT and SNEGSKA (reference sequence). This CDR3 has 16 amino acids. Between the trimmed V and J ends, which lost 1 base and 4 bases, there was a span of 19 bases. The CDR3 is CSARAPDRSLVYGYTF. DNA for the CDR3: TGCAGTGCTAGAGCCCCGGACAGATCCTTGGTCTATGGCTACACCTTC.

This clonotype was seen ten or more times. This rearrangement joins TRBV28 to TRBJ2-3, with a weak D call TRBD2 (6 bases). The CDR3 runs to 12 residues. Trimming left V 7 bases short and J 3 bases short, with 8 bases between. The germline V gene has CDR1 MDHEN and CDR2 SYDVKM. CDR3 nucleotides: TGTGCCAGCAACGGACTAACAGATACGCAGTATTTT. This sequence encodes CASNGLTDTQYF.

Ten or more counts support this clonotype. The CDR3, as DNA: TGTGCCAGCAGCTTAAATCAGTACACAGATACGCAGTATTTT. Translating gives CASSLNQYTDTQYF. This chain connects TRBV7-3 to TRBJ2-3; D remains unclear. This CDR3 spans 14 amino acids. Germline CDR1 is SGHTA and CDR2 is FQGTGA. The ends were cut back, 1 base at V and 2 bases at J, with 7 bases in the middle.

At least ten counts were recorded for this clonotype. The rearrangement uses TRBV12-3 or TRBV12-4 and TRBJ2-5, with 7 bases fitting TRBD1. With V trimmed by 3 bases and J by 2 bases, 6 bases remained unmatched. The CDR3 is 15 residues long. CDR3 DNA: TGTGCCAGCAGTTTCAACAGGGGAGCACAAGAGACCCAGTACTTC. Protein sequence: CASSFNRGAQETQYF.

This clonotype was detected ten times or more. This sequence joins TRBV6-2 or TRBV6-3 and TRBJ2-1; 8 bases are a match to TRBD2. The V and J ends lost 6 bases and 0 bases, in that order; junction bases with no gene match: 7. CDR3 length: 16 residues. The V gene's germline CDR1 is MNHEY and CDR2 SVGEGT. CDR3 loop: CASRIAGSSSYNEQFF. The CDR3 bases are TGTGCCAGCAGGATAGCGGGATCGAGCTCCTACAATGAGCAGTTCTTC.

This clonotype showed up many times. V usage is TRBV7-2 and J usage is TRBJ1-2; possibly TRBD1 for D (6 bases). This CDR3 is 15 amino acids long. The ends were cut back, 3 bases at V and 6 bases at J, with 17 bases in the middle. Germline CDR1 reads SGHTA; CDR2 reads FQGNSA. CDR3 residues: CASSFGQRPGNGYTF. CDR3 DNA sequence: TGTGCCAGCAGCTTTGGACAGCGCCCGGGTAATGGCTACACCTTC.

This clonotype has a count of ten or more. This chain connects TRBV29-1 to TRBJ1-1, with 10 positions matching TRBD1. Germline V CDR1 and CDR2: SQVTM, ANQGSEA. V was pared by 4 bases and J by 0 bases, with 5 bases of the junction left unmatched. The CDR3 is 15 amino acids. The CDR3 nucleotides are TGCAGCGTTGTGGGACAGGGGAAAATGAACACTGAAGCTTTCTTT. Protein sequence: CSVVGQGKMNTEAFF. Complete variable domain (other parts from reference TRBV29-1 and TRBJ1-1): SAVISQKPSRDICQRGTSLTIQCQVDSQVTMMFWYRQQPGQSLTLIATANQGSEATYESGFVIDKFPISRPNLTFSTLTVSNMSPEDSSIYLCSVVGQGKMNTEAFFGQGTRLTVV.

In its sample, this clonotype was seen many times. The CDR3 DNA reads as TGCAGCGTTGATGAAATAGGGGCTCCTGGAAACACCATATATTTT. The encoded protein is CSVDEIGAPGNTIYF. The chain employs TRBV29-1 and TRBJ1-3; tentatively, D is TRBD1 (5 bases). The germline V gene has CDR1 SQVTM and CDR2 ANQGSEA. The CDR3 length is 15 residues. V shed 3 bases and J shed 2 bases, with 14 bases lying between them.

This clonotype was detected ten times or more. This rearrangement joins TRBV20-1 to TRBJ1-5, with TRBD1 as a possible D gene (5 bases). The V and J ends lost 3 bases and 1 base respectively, with 7 bases between them. Germline V lookup: CDR1 DFQATT, CDR2 SNEGSKA (reference sequence). The CDR3 consists of 13 residues. CDR3 coding DNA: TGCAGTGCTAGGACAGACAGCAATCAGCCCCAGCATTTT. This translates into CSARTDSNQPQHF.

J is TRBJ2-3 and V is TRBV11-2; 10 bases map to TRBD1. This CDR3 region has 16 residues. V shed 3 bases and J 2 bases; nucleotides not matched to a gene: 5. Germline V CDR1 and CDR2: SGHAT, FQNNGV. DNA for the CDR3: TGTGCCAGCAGCTTTCGCGGGACAGGGGTCACAGATACGCAGTATTTT. Protein sequence: CASSFRGTGVTDTQYF.

This clonotype has just a few counts. The gene calls are TRBV20-1 and TRBJ1-2; D unclear. V was trimmed by 4 bases and J by 8 bases, leaving 11 bases between them. CDR1 is DFQATT and CDR2 is SNEGSKA in the germline V gene (reference sequence). The CDR3 is 11 residues long. The DNA of the CDR3 is TGCAGTGCTATAGGACCTCGGGGCTACACCTTC. This encodes CSAIGPRGYTF.

This clonotype was recorded many times. The chain is built from TRBV6-2 or TRBV6-3 and TRBJ2-2, with 7 positions matching TRBD1. Germline V lookup: CDR1 MNHEY, CDR2 SVGEGT. V lost 7 bases to trimming and J lost 5 bases; unmatched junction nucleotides: 7. The CDR3 sequence is 14 residues long. The CDR3 protein is CASNTGQRTGELFF. CDR3 DNA sequence: TGTGCCAGCAATACGGGACAGCGGACCGGGGAGCTGTTTTTT.

This clonotype was observed at least ten times. For the CDR3, the DNA is TGTGCCGTCAAGGGTTCCGATGAAAAACTGTTTTTT. Protein: CAVKGSDEKLFF. The chain links TRBV10-3 to TRBJ1-4; D is ambiguous. The germline CDR1 and CDR2 sequences are ENHRY and SYGVKD. The ends were cut back, 11 bases at V and 6 bases at J, with 13 bases in the middle. The CDR3 sequence is 12 residues long.

The genes are TRBV20-1 and TRBJ2-3, with D perhaps TRBD2 (5 bases). The germline CDR1 and CDR2 sequences are DFQATT and SNEGSKA (reference sequence). This CDR3 region has 11 residues. V lost 3 bases, J lost 6 bases, and 7 bases lay in between. The DNA for the CDR3 is TGCAGTGCTAGGGGAGTGGATACGCAGTATTTT. It specifies CSARGVDTQYF.

This clonotype was recorded a few times. V is TRBV2 and J is TRBJ2-1; the D is unclear. CDR3 size: 14 residues. The V gene's germline CDR1 is SNHLY and CDR2 FYNNEI. The V gene lost 3 bases and the J gene lost 3 bases, with 9 bases spanning the gap. For the CDR3, the DNA is TGTGCCAGCAGTGATATGGGCTTCTACAATGAGCAGTTCTTC. It codes for CASSDMGFYNEQFF.